The 21 T cell receptor beta chains below all came from one sample that was sequenced in a study of monozygotic twins with inflammatory bowel disease. Reprocessing the 5' RACE reads, TCRdb reports a single entry for every CDR3 protein and omits DNA. Here the sample table reports more than 300,000 distinct CDR3 sequences. Source material: blood. The receptors derive from a human donor with ulcerative colitis or Crohn's disease, or a healthy co-twin of an affected twin (not recorded which).

The chain is built from TRBV4-1 and TRBJ2-1; TCRdb gives TRBD2 as the D gene, but with no DNA this cannot be confirmed. Germline V gives CDR1 MGHRA, CDR2 YSYEKL. This CDR3 has 18 amino acids. The CDR3 reads CASSQGMSGLAGGNEQFF.

This rearrangement joins TRBV20-1 to TRBJ1-1. The V gene's germline CDR1 is DFQATT and CDR2 SNEGSKA (reference sequence). CDR3 length: 16 residues. The chain's CDR3 is CSARDPGGPVNTEAFF.

The chain uses TRBV28 and TRBJ1-2. Looked up from germline, CDR1 is MDHEN and CDR2 is SYDVKM. CDR3 length: 14 amino acids. The CDR3 reads CASSRFARPYDYTF.

This rearrangement joins TRBV7-2 to TRBJ2-7; TCRdb calls TRBD1, which cannot be checked without DNA. The CDR3 covers 14 residues. Per germline, CDR1 SGHTA and CDR2 FQGNSA. This chain's CDR3 is CASSWTGGAYEQYF.

This sequence joins TRBV5-1 and TRBJ2-5; absent DNA, TCRdb's TRBD1 call cannot be checked. The CDR3 runs 14 residues. Germline V gene sequence: CDR1 SGHRS, CDR2 YFSETQ. The CDR3 is CASSLDRDGETQYF.

The chain recombines TRBV30 with TRBJ2-7; as DNA is missing, the TRBD2 call by TCRdb cannot be tested. The CDR3 has 14 amino acids. CDR1 is GTSNPN and CDR2 is SVGIG in the germline V gene (reference sequence). Here the CDR3 reads CAWRGPSWAGEQYF.

This rearrangement joins TRBV20-1 to TRBJ2-7; TCRdb selects TRBD2, and the lack of DNA leaves this call unchecked. The CDR3 sequence is 16 residues long. Per germline, CDR1 DFQATT and CDR2 SNEGSKA (reference sequence). The CDR3 loop reads CSARFPSTRALYEQYF.

The chain has TRBV6-1 and TRBJ2-5; no DNA is available, so the TRBD2 call from TCRdb remains unchecked. CDR1 is MNHNS, CDR2 SASEGT, per germline. The CDR3 extends over 15 amino acids. CDR3: CASRRDYQTQETQYF.

This chain joins TRBV6-1 and TRBJ1-5; TCRdb outputs TRBD1, but without DNA this stays unchecked. The CDR3 extends over 16 amino acids. Looked up from germline, CDR1 is MNHNS and CDR2 is SASEGT. This chain's CDR3 is CASALSGPDSNQPQHF.

V and J are TRBV5-6 and TRBJ2-7; as DNA is missing, the TRBD1 call by TCRdb cannot be tested. Germline-derived CDR1 and CDR2 are SGHDT and YYEEEE. This CDR3 comprises 14 residues. The CDR3 protein is CASSLGALRDEQYF. The full variable domain, in which reference TRBV5-6 and TRBJ2-7 provide the parts outside the CDR3, is DAGVTQSPTHLIKTRGQQVTLRCSPKSGHDTVSWYQQALGQGPQFIFQYYEEEERQRGNFPDRFSGHQFPNYSSELNVNALLLGDSALYLCASSLGALRDEQYFGPGTRLTVT.

J is TRBJ1-2 and V is TRBV27. Germline V gene data show CDR1 as MNHEY and CDR2 as SMNVEV (reference sequence). This CDR3 contains 14 residues. The CDR3 sequence: CASSLQGRDYGYTF.

The rearrangement joins TRBV10-3 to TRBJ1-6. The V gene's germline CDR1 is ENHRY and CDR2 SYGVKD. CDR3 length: 16 residues. CDR3 region: CATSLAGSSYNSPLHF.

The chain uses TRBV7-9 and TRBJ2-3; the TRBD2 assignment by TCRdb is unverifiable without DNA. Germline V gene data show CDR1 as SEHNR and CDR2 as FQNEAQ (reference sequence). This CDR3 spans 16 amino acids. CDR3 amino acids: CASSPGTSGPLDTQYF.

This chain links TRBV24-1 with TRBJ2-1; TCRdb's assignment of TRBD1 cannot be checked, as there is no DNA. The V gene's germline CDR1 is KGHDR and CDR2 SFDVKD. The CDR3 runs to 14 residues. CDR3 loop: CATSAGGSYNEQFF.

The CDR3 loop is CASSFSGLNSGANVLTF. V usage is TRBV5-1 and J usage is TRBJ2-6. The CDR3 sequence is 17 residues long. Looked up from germline, CDR1 is SGHRS and CDR2 is YFSETQ.

The V call is TRBV5-1, the J call TRBJ2-7. This CDR3 spans 13 amino acids. CDR1 is SGHRS and CDR2 is YFSETQ in the germline V gene. CDR3 sequence: CASSLISGSEQYF. Full variable domain (remainder filled in from reference TRBV5-1 and TRBJ2-7): KAGVTQTPRYLIKTRGQQVTLSCSPISGHRSVSWYQQTPGQGLQFLFEYFSETQRNKGNFPGRFSGRQFSNSRSEMNVSTLELGDSALYLCASSLISGSEQYFGPGTRLTVT.

The genes are TRBV20-1 and TRBJ1-4. The CDR3 has 16 amino acids. Germline V gene sequence: CDR1 DFQATT, CDR2 SNEGSKA (reference sequence). The CDR3: CSARDQPSSSNEKLFF.

The chain combines TRBV5-1 with TRBJ2-2; checking the TCRdb D call of TRBD1 is not possible without DNA. There are 15 residues in the CDR3. Germline CDR1 and CDR2: SGHRS and YFSETQ. The CDR3 sequence is CASNGQGTNTGELFF. The complete variable domain, with remaining parts taken from reference TRBV5-1 and TRBJ2-2, reads KAGVTQTPRYLIKTRGQQVTLSCSPISGHRSVSWYQQTPGQGLQFLFEYFSETQRNKGNFPGRFSGRQFSNSRSEMNVSTLELGDSALYLCASNGQGTNTGELFFGEGSRLTVL.

The gene calls are TRBV7-3 and TRBJ2-7; TCRdb indicates TRBD1, and absent DNA this call remains unverified. CDR1 and CDR2 from the germline V gene are SGHTA and FQGTGA. The CDR3 spans 16 residues. Here the CDR3 reads CASSLTGGQGRYEQYF.

The chain carries TRBV6-5 and TRBJ2-2; TCRdb names TRBD1, which stays unverified in the absence of DNA. Germline lookup yields CDR1 MNHEY and CDR2 SVGAGI. CDR3 size: 15 residues. CDR3 residues: CASSYRGGNTGELFF.

The J gene is TRBJ2-1, the V gene TRBV29-1; TCRdb lists TRBD1, though no DNA is available to test this call. CDR1 is SQVTM, CDR2 ANQGSEA, per germline. The length of the CDR3 is 15 residues. This CDR3 reads CSVEYRDRAYDEQFF.